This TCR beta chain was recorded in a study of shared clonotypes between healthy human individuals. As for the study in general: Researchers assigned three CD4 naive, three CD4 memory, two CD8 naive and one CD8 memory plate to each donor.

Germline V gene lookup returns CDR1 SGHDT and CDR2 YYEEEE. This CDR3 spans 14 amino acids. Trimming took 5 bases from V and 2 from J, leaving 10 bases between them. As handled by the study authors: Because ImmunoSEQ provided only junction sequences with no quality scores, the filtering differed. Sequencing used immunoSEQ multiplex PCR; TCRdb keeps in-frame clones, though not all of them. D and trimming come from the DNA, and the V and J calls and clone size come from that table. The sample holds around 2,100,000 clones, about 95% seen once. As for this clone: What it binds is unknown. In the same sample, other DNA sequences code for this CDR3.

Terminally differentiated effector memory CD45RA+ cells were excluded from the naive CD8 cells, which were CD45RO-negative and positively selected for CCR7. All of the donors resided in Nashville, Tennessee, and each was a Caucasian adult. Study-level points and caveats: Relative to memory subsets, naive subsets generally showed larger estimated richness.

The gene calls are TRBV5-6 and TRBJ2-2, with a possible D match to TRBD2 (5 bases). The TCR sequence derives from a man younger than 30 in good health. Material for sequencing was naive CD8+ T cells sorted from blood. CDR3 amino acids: CASSLLANTGELFF. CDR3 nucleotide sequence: TGTGCCAGCAGTCTGCTAGCCAACACCGGGGAGCTGTTTTTT.